Listed here are 22 T cell receptor beta chains from one sample, sequenced in a study of blood T cells in healthy people across ages. The authors ran a second PCR of roughly 6 to 11 cycles using a sample-barcoded 5' primer and a J-beta primer mix. TCRdb itself ran the 5' RACE reads through MiXCR, one entry per CDR3 protein. The sample contains around 800,000 distinct CDR3 sequences, roughly 25% of which appear only once. These data were also filed under a second study, of T cells of mothers and their children.

The sample comprised blood. All receptors come from a boy younger than 18 in good health.

This clonotype was seen more than once but under ten times. This sequence joins TRBV7-9 and TRBJ2-1, with D unresolved. The germline gives CDR1 SEHNR, CDR2 FQNEAQ (reference sequence). CDR3 length: 11 residues. V dropped 3 bases and J dropped 8 bases, with 5 bases sitting between them. Here the CDR3 reads CASSFSYEQFF. DNA of the CDR3: TGTGCCAGCAGCTTTAGCTATGAGCAGTTCTTC.

CDR3 coding DNA: TGCAGTGCTCCCGGGCCTGGGTACGAGCAGTACTTC. This encodes CSAPGPGYEQYF. The gene calls are TRBV20-1 and TRBJ2-5; D unclear. The tail of the sequence fits TRBJ2-7 better, so the J call may be wrong. Germline-derived CDR1 and CDR2 are DFQATT and SNEGSKA (reference sequence). This CDR3 is 12 amino acids long.

This clonotype has a handful of counts. The V and J genes are TRBV18 and TRBJ2-6; the D is unclear. In germline, CDR1 is KGHSH, CDR2 LQKENI. The CDR3 runs 15 residues. V was trimmed by 6 bases and J by 1 base, leaving 10 bases between them. The CDR3 is CASSPTRSGANVLTF. The CDR3 DNA follows: TGTGCCAGCTCGCCTACACGATCTGGGGCCAACGTCCTGACTTTC.

This clonotype has a handful of counts. This chain uses TRBV18 with TRBJ2-5; TRBD2 is a possible D gene (6 bases). The CDR3 has 15 residues. The germline V gene encodes CDR1 KGHSH and CDR2 LQKENI. Trimming shortened V by 3 bases and J by 1 base, and 12 bases separated the two germline ends. The CDR3, as DNA: TGTGCCAGCTCACCTAGGACTACAGCCCAAGAGACCCAGTACTTC. Amino acid sequence: CASSPRTTAQETQYF.

The chain combines TRBV28 with TRBJ1-4, with 8 positions matching TRBD1. The CDR3 totals 14 residues. Germline lookup yields CDR1 MDHEN and CDR2 SYDVKM. V lost 8 bases, J lost 9 bases, and 11 bases stayed unmatched. The CDR3 region is CASGTGTGPKKLFF. In nucleotides, the CDR3 is TGTGCCAGCGGGACCGGGACAGGACCCAAAAAACTGTTTTTT.

In the case of this clonotype: An end of the junction does not agree with germline; a read error may underlie this. The chain combines TRBV12-3 or TRBV12-4 with TRBJ1-3; D remains ambiguous. This CDR3 has 12 residues. The CDR3 DNA follows: TGTGCCAGCAGTTTTGTAGGCCGGCCTGGAGATTTT. Its translation is CASSFVGRPGDF.

CDR3 DNA sequence: TGTGCCAGCAGCTCCGACAGGGCAAGCGAAAAACTGTTTTTT. Translated: CASSSDRASEKLFF. The J gene is TRBJ1-4, the V gene TRBV7-9; TRBD1 agrees at 7 bases. Germline lookup yields CDR1 SEHNR and CDR2 FQNEAQ (reference sequence). The J segment lost 8 bases and the V segment lost 4 bases, leaving 7 bases of the junction unmatched. The CDR3 is 14 amino acids.

This clonotype has only a few counts. V and J are TRBV14 and TRBJ2-1, with a possible D match to TRBD2 (5 bases). Germline CDR1 is SGHDN and CDR2 is FVKESK. The V and J ends lost 4 bases and 10 bases respectively, with 17 bases between them. The CDR3 loop spans 14 amino acids. In DNA form, the CDR3 reads TGTGCCAGCAGCCGTAAGTTCGGGGTAGGGGAGCAGTTCTTC. Amino acids: CASSRKFGVGEQFF.

Comment on this clonotype: Compared with germline, one end of the junction differs, possibly owing to a read error. V is TRBV12-3 or TRBV12-4 and J is TRBJ2-3; 11 nucleotides agree with TRBD1. The CDR3 has 16 amino acids. CDR3 nucleotides: TGTGCCAGCAGTAGGGACAGGGGGGATAGCACAGATACGGAGTATTTT. Translation gives CASSRDRGDSTDTEYF.

V gene TRBV10-3 combines with J gene TRBJ2-5; D call uncertain. V was trimmed by 3 bases and J by 3 bases, leaving 8 bases between them. The CDR3 contains 13 residues. The germline V gene has CDR1 ENHRY and CDR2 SYGVKD. Here the CDR3 reads CAISERREETQYF. The CDR3 nucleotides read TGTGCCATCAGTGAAAGGCGTGAAGAGACCCAGTACTTC.

This clonotype showed up just a few times. The V gene is TRBV20-1, the J gene TRBJ1-2, with D hard to call. The CDR3 loop spans 13 amino acids. Trimming removed 5 bases from V and 3 bases from J, with 13 bases in between. In germline, CDR1 is DFQATT, CDR2 SNEGSKA (reference sequence). The CDR3 coding sequence is TGCAGTGCTCTTGTGGATCCCGACTATGGCTACACCTTC. As protein: CSALVDPDYGYTF.

This clonotype was seen a handful of times. The V gene is TRBV12-3 or TRBV12-4, the J gene TRBJ1-1; D is ambiguous. Trimming shortened V by 5 bases and J by 5 bases, and 18 bases separated the two germline ends. The CDR3 is 15 amino acids. DNA of the CDR3: TGTGCCAGCAGTCCTGGGGAGGCTTATAGTACTGAAGCTTTCTTT. Amino acids: CASSPGEAYSTEAFF.

V and J are TRBV5-1 and TRBJ2-1, with D tentatively TRBD1 or TRBD2 (6 bases each). V was shortened by 6 bases and J by 2 bases, with 24 bases between the two germline ends. This CDR3 has 18 amino acids. Germline V gives CDR1 SGHRS, CDR2 YFSETQ. CDR3 nucleotides: TGCGCCAGCACCCACGGGGGCCGGGGCCTGCCGACCTACAATGAGCAGTTCTTC. It specifies CASTHGGRGLPTYNEQFF.

This clonotype occurred a few times. The V call is TRBV28, the J call TRBJ1-1; D ambiguous. Germline V CDR1 and CDR2: MDHEN, SYDVKM. The CDR3 is 16 amino acids. Trimming pared 5 bases from V and 0 bases from J, leaving 16 bases between. CDR3 nucleotides: TGTGCCAGCAGTCCCGTGGGGTCAGGAATGAACACTGAAGCTTTCTTT. It specifies CASSPVGSGMNTEAFF.

The chain couples TRBV9 to TRBJ2-1; no clear D. Germline V CDR1 and CDR2: SGDLS, YYNGEE. V was shortened by 2 bases and J by 8 bases, with 11 bases between the two germline ends. The length of the CDR3 is 13 residues. The CDR3 DNA reads TGTGCCAGCAGCGTGATGGGGATCCATGAGCAGTTCTTC. It translates to CASSVMGIHEQFF.

This chain joins TRBV3-1 and TRBJ1-6, with D possibly matching TRBD1 (6 bases). The V gene's germline CDR1 is LGHDT and CDR2 YNNKEL (reference sequence). The V end lost 6 bases, the J end lost 11 bases, and 20 bases lay between the germline ends. The CDR3 length is 15 residues. The CDR3 region is CASSRGLLEPAPLHF. In DNA, the CDR3 is TGTGCCAGCAGTCGGGGGCTACTCGAACCGGCACCCCTCCACTTT.

This sequence joins TRBV12-5 and TRBJ2-1, with 7 bases identical to TRBD1. CDR1 LGHNT and CDR2 FRNRAP come from the germline V gene. Trimming removed 4 bases from V and 3 bases from J; junction bases left unmatched: 6. There are 15 residues in the CDR3. CDR3 sequence (DNA): TGTGCTAGTGGTTCCTCGGGACAGTACTACAATGAGCAGTTCTTC. It specifies CASGSSGQYYNEQFF.

V is TRBV6-5 and J is TRBJ2-3; D is unclear. This CDR3 region has 16 residues. CDR1 MNHEY and CDR2 SVGAGI come from the germline V gene. V was shortened by 5 bases and J by 0 bases, with 15 bases between the two germline ends. DNA of the CDR3: TGTGCCAGCAGTCCGCAGCTAGTGCTCAGCACAGATACGCAGTATTTT. It yields the protein CASSPQLVLSTDTQYF.

For the CDR3, the DNA is TGTGCCAGCAGCAAATTTATGGAAGAGACCCAGTACTTC. Its protein is CASSKFMEETQYF. The chain links TRBV21-1 to TRBJ2-5. TRBV21-1 is a pseudogene locus. CDR3 length: 13 amino acids.

This chain links TRBV6-2 or TRBV6-3 with TRBJ2-2; 15 bases match TRBD2. The CDR3 has 17 residues. Germline values: CDR1 MNHEY, CDR2 SVGEGT. V was clipped by 6 bases and J by 6 bases; unmatched bases: 8. The CDR3 nucleotides read TGTGCCAGCAGCCATCCCGGGACTAGCGGGGGGTCCGGGGAGCTGTTTTTT. Amino acid sequence: CASSHPGTSGGSGELFF.

This clonotype was observed a handful of times. J is TRBJ2-5 and V is TRBV5-1, with 11 bases matching TRBD2. V lost 1 base and J lost 5; bases outside the gene matches: 10. CDR1 and CDR2 (germline): SGHRS, YFSETQ. CDR3 size: 17 residues. CDR3 sequence: CASSLFASGGSGETQYF. In nucleotides, the CDR3 is TGCGCCAGCAGCTTGTTTGCTAGCGGGGGGTCCGGTGAGACCCAGTACTTC.

The V and J genes are TRBV20-1 and TRBJ2-1; maybe TRBD1 (6 bases). Germline CDR1 DFQATT, CDR2 SNEGSKA (reference sequence). The V end was cut by 4 bases, the J end by 0 bases, with 13 bases between. The CDR3 spans 15 residues. This CDR3 is CSAMKGGSSYNEQFF. In nucleotides, the CDR3 is TGCAGTGCTATGAAAGGGGGTAGCTCCTACAATGAGCAGTTCTTC.